The 18 T cell receptor beta chains presented below share a single source sample, sequenced in a study of blood T cell repertoires in COVID-19. Only in-frame clones appear in the TCRdb table, and some are missing; sequencing was by immunoSEQ multiplex PCR. The repertoire includes fewer than 200,000 clones, 75% to 90% of them detected once, and around 4.8% sits in the top ten. The sequencing input was PBMCs or T cells enriched from blood (not recorded which). These receptors originate from a woman aged 50 to 60 who had recovered from COVID-19.

This chain joins TRBV2 and TRBJ2-1; D may be TRBD1 (6 bases). V was shortened by 1 base and J by 8 bases, with 15 bases between the two germline ends. CDR1 is SNHLY, CDR2 FYNNEI, per germline. The CDR3 length is 15 residues. The CDR3 sequence: CASSEVGQRGDEQFF. CDR3 sequence (DNA): TGTGCCAGCAGTGAAGTAGGACAGAGGGGCGATGAGCAGTTCTTC.

This chain uses TRBV5-6 with TRBJ2-7, with 7 bases that match TRBD2. The ends lost 0 bases at V and 5 bases at J; junction bases unmatched: 11. The CDR3 covers 16 residues. Germline CDR1 reads SGHDT; CDR2 reads YYEEEE. CDR3 DNA sequence: TGTGCCAGCAGCTTGGTATCGGAGGGAGGGTCAAACGAGCAGTACGTC. Translation: CASSLVSEGGSNEQYV.

This chain joins TRBV5-4 and TRBJ1-2; 7 bases match TRBD1. From germline, CDR1 is SGHNT and CDR2 YYREEE (reference sequence). The CDR3 has 19 amino acids. V was pared by 0 bases and J by 0 bases, with 14 bases of the junction left unmatched. The CDR3: CASSLAAGGFDSANYGYTF. DNA of the CDR3: TGTGCCAGCAGCTTGGCGGCAGGGGGTTTCGACTCTGCTAACTATGGCTACACCTTC.

The chain joins TRBV7-2 to TRBJ1-4; D is ambiguous. Germline-derived CDR1 and CDR2 are SGHTA and FQGNSA. The length of the CDR3 is 13 residues. The V end lost 1 base, the J end lost 6 bases, and 6 bases lay between the germline ends. The CDR3 sequence is CASSLGGYEKLFF. The CDR3 bases are TGTGCCAGCAGCTTAGGCGGGTATGAAAAACTGTTTTTT.

This rearrangement joins TRBV28 to TRBJ1-1; D is undetermined. This CDR3 is built from 13 residues. The germline V and J ends were trimmed by 7 bases and 1 base, with 10 bases remaining between them. Germline lookup yields CDR1 MDHEN and CDR2 SYDVKM. The DNA of the CDR3 is TGTGCCAGCACTTCCAGGTGGAACACTGAAGCTTTCTTT. It specifies CASTSRWNTEAFF.

This chain joins TRBV5-6 and TRBJ1-5; D uncertain. V was trimmed by 1 base and J by 7 bases, leaving 12 bases between them. CDR1 and CDR2 (germline): SGHDT, YYEEEE. The CDR3 sequence is 14 residues long. Written as DNA, the CDR3 is TGTGCCAGCAGCTTGTACGGGGTAGGACAGCCCCAGCATTTT. Translation gives CASSLYGVGQPQHF.

Only a few counts were recorded for this clone. The chain carries TRBV30 and TRBJ1-2, with D perhaps matching TRBD1 (5 bases). CDR3 length: 15 amino acids. Germline lookup yields CDR1 GTSNPN and CDR2 SVGIG (reference sequence). V lost 0 bases and J lost 4, with 15 bases in between. CDR3: CAWSVRVGLSYGYTF. CDR3 in DNA: TGTGCCTGGAGTGTTCGGGTGGGGCTGAGCTATGGCTACACCTTC.

The chain joins TRBV28 to TRBJ1-5; D is possibly TRBD1 (5 bases). Between the trimmed V and J ends, which lost 5 bases and 2 bases, there was a span of 10 bases. Germline lookup yields CDR1 MDHEN and CDR2 SYDVKM. The CDR3 loop spans 14 amino acids. Written as DNA, the CDR3 is TGTGCCAGCAGTAACCCGGGGGGCAATCAGCCCCAGCATTTT. Translation gives CASSNPGGNQPQHF.

The chain couples TRBV10-2 to TRBJ2-3; D might be TRBD1 (6 bases). The CDR3 totals 15 residues. Germline V lookup: CDR1 WSHSY, CDR2 SAAADI. Trimming stripped 7 bases from V and 1 base from J, with 15 bases between. The CDR3 reads CASTPGRGGTDTQYF. The DNA for the CDR3 is TGCGCCAGCACCCCCGGCAGGGGCGGCACAGATACGCAGTATTTT.

This clone has only a few counts. V is TRBV12-3 or TRBV12-4 and J is TRBJ2-2, with D unresolved. Deletions cut 6 bases from V and 8 bases from J, with 7 bases between. The CDR3 extends over 11 amino acids. This chain's CDR3 is CASRAQGELFF. CDR3 coding DNA: TGTGCCAGCAGGGCACAGGGGGAGCTGTTTTTT.

CDR3 nucleotides: TGTGCCAGCAGCTTAGAATACGGGGAGTACCAAGAGACCCAGTACTTC. The encoded protein is CASSLEYGEYQETQYF. This chain connects TRBV11-2 to TRBJ2-5; D is perhaps TRBD2 (5 bases). The germline V gene encodes CDR1 SGHAT and CDR2 FQNNGV. Trimming stripped 0 bases from V and 0 bases from J, with 11 bases between. CDR3 length: 16 residues. The full variable domain, with the rest looked up from reference TRBV11-2 and TRBJ2-5, is EAGVAQSPRYKIIEKRQSVAFWCNPISGHATLYWYQQILGQGPKLLIQFQNNGVVDDSQLPKDRFSAERLKGVDSTLKIQPAKLEDSAVYLCASSLEYGEYQETQYFGPGTRLLVL.

This chain joins TRBV11-3 and TRBJ2-3; 12 bases agree with TRBD2. Germline values: CDR1 SGHNT, CDR2 YENEEA. After removal of 5 bases from V and 3 bases from J, the junction contained 9 bases not matched to a gene. The CDR3 is 17 residues long. CDR3 sequence reads: CASSPRLAGDGTDTQYF. The DNA for the CDR3 is TGTGCCAGCAGCCCAAGACTAGCGGGAGATGGGACAGATACGCAGTATTTT.

V gene TRBV11-2 combines with J gene TRBJ2-7; 9 positions agree with TRBD1. V shed 1 base, J shed 6 bases, and the junction held 7 bases outside the gene matches. This CDR3 has 15 residues. Germline lookup yields CDR1 SGHAT and CDR2 FQNNGV. The CDR3 region has the DNA TGTGCCAGCAGCTTAGGATGGGGACAGGGTGTCGAGCAGTACGTC. It is translated as CASSLGWGQGVEQYV.

Concerning this clone itself: The junction departs from the called germline gene at one end, perhaps through a read error. V is TRBV11-2 and J is TRBJ2-1, with 10 bases identical to TRBD2. This CDR3 has 15 amino acids. Germline assignment: CDR1 SGHAT and CDR2 FQNNGV. CDR3 bases: TGTGCCAGCACCTTAGCGGGAGGACCTTACAATGAGCAGTTCTTC. Protein product: CASTLAGGPYNEQFF.

The chain is built from TRBV7-9 and TRBJ2-1, with 12 nucleotides matching TRBD2. This CDR3 spans 18 amino acids. Losses at the gene ends were 5 bases for V and 5 bases for J; bases not matched to a gene: 13. Germline CDR1 and CDR2: SEHNR and FQNEAQ (reference sequence). Here the CDR3 reads CASSLGLAGGIGNNEQFF. In DNA, the CDR3 is TGTGCCAGCAGCCTGGGGCTAGCGGGAGGGATCGGCAACAATGAGCAGTTCTTC.

The chain links TRBV6-5 to TRBJ2-2; D call uncertain. Between the trimmed V and J ends, which lost 11 bases and 5 bases, there was a span of 6 bases. The CDR3 has 10 residues. The V gene's germline CDR1 is MNHEY and CDR2 SVGAGI. CDR3 sequence reads: CACGTGELFF. In nucleotides, the CDR3 is TGTGCCTGCGGAACCGGGGAGCTGTTTTTT.

V and J are TRBV15 and TRBJ2-5; D might be TRBD1 (5 bases). The germline CDR1 and CDR2 sequences are LNHNV and YYDKDF (reference sequence). This CDR3 has 15 residues. V lost 1 base, J lost 1 base, and 10 bases lay in between. DNA for the CDR3: TGTGCCACCAGCAGAGGGCCAGGGTCCCAAGAGACCCAGTACTTC. Its protein is CATSRGPGSQETQYF.

This clone was picked up a small number of times. The J gene is TRBJ2-3, the V gene TRBV11-2; 7 nucleotides align to TRBD1. This CDR3 region has 14 residues. The junction had 6 bases not matched to a gene; V was cut back by 5 bases and J by 4 bases. Per the germline V gene, CDR1 is SGHAT and CDR2 is FQNNGV. The CDR3 loop reads CASSRLGQADTQYF. CDR3 DNA sequence: TGTGCCAGCAGCCGGCTCGGACAGGCAGATACGCAGTATTTT.